Listed here are 23 T cell receptor beta chains from one sample, sequenced in a study of CD8 T cells in ankylosing spondylitis. A single record per CDR3 protein comes from TCRdb applying MiXCR to the 5' RACE reads. The data contain 200,000 to 250,000 distinct CDR3 sequences, roughly a tenth of them seen just once; the ten biggest clones take up 21%. Material for sequencing was blood, either unsorted or a sorted T cell fraction (not recorded which). The receptors shown here come from a male donor with ankylosing spondylitis or in good health (not recorded which).

The genes are TRBV27 and TRBJ1-4; no clear D gene. In germline, CDR1 is MNHEY, CDR2 SMNVEV (reference sequence). The CDR3 spans 16 residues. Trimming took 3 bases from V and 4 from J, leaving 15 bases between them. CDR3 sequence (DNA): TGTGCCAGCAGTTTGTCATTTTCTTATTTTAATGAAAAACTGTTTTTT. Its translation is CASSLSFSYFNEKLFF. Using reference TRBV27 and TRBJ1-4 for the parts outside the CDR3, the full variable domain is EAQVTQNPRYLITVTGKKLTVTCSQNMNHEYMSWYRQDPGLGLRQIYYSMNVEVTDKGDVPEGYKVSRKEKRNFPLILESPSPNQTSLYFCASSLSFSYFNEKLFFGSGTQLSVL.

This clonotype has a handful of counts. The chain carries TRBV3-1 and TRBJ2-7; TRBD1 agrees at 7 bases. The CDR3 spans 14 residues. V gave up 4 bases and J gave up 2 bases; unmatched junction bases: 5. Per germline, CDR1 LGHDT and CDR2 YNNKEL (reference sequence). Here the CDR3 DNA reads TGTGCCAGCAGCCTTCGGACAGGCACCTACGAGCAGTACTTC. This encodes CASSLRTGTYEQYF.

The sample holds many counts of this clonotype. The V call is TRBV20-1, the J call TRBJ2-5; 10 bases agree with TRBD1. Germline V lookup: CDR1 DFQATT, CDR2 SNEGSKA (reference sequence). The CDR3 is made up of 14 amino acids. V was clipped by 2 bases and J by 4 bases; unmatched bases: 4. The CDR3 sequence is CSARIRDRGETQYF. CDR3 in DNA: TGCAGTGCTAGAATCCGGGACAGGGGAGAGACCCAGTACTTC.

This clonotype has ten or more counts. The rearrangement joins TRBV5-5 to TRBJ2-3; the D gene is possibly TRBD1 (5 bases). CDR1 is SGHKS and CDR2 is YYEKEE in the germline V gene (reference sequence). Trimming removed 0 bases at V and 0 bases at J, with 8 bases between. The CDR3 runs to 15 residues. The DNA of the CDR3 is TGTGCCAGCAGCTTGGGCCAGGGAAGCACAGATACGCAGTATTTT. This gives the protein CASSLGQGSTDTQYF.

A word on this clonotype: This sequence may be a read error, since a much larger clone differs from it by one base. The conserved phenylalanine or tryptophan is not found at the CDR3 terminus, so this likely reflects a read error. The chain combines TRBV29-1 with TRBJ1-1; TRBD1 aligns across 8 bases. In germline, CDR1 is SQVTM, CDR2 ANQGSEA. CDR3 length: 12 residues. V was pared by 7 bases and J by 2 bases, with 3 bases of the junction left unmatched. The CDR3 nucleotides are TGCAGCGGCGGACAGGGAAACACTGAAGCTTTCTTA. Translation: CSGGQGNTEAFL.

This clonotype appeared many times. The rearrangement links TRBV7-6 to TRBJ2-3; the D call may be TRBD1 or TRBD2 (6 bases each). Germline CDR1 and CDR2: SGHVS and FNYEAQ. This CDR3 contains 14 residues. V dropped 5 bases and J dropped 4 bases, with 13 bases sitting between them. The CDR3 DNA reads as TGTGCCAGCAGCCTCGGAAGGGGGGCAGATACGCAGTATTTT. The encoded protein is CASSLGRGADTQYF.

The gene calls are TRBV3-1 and TRBJ1-2, with no clear D. Germline V gives CDR1 LGHDT, CDR2 YNNKEL (reference sequence). The V end lost 1 base, the J end lost 0 bases, and 12 bases lay between the germline ends. The CDR3 totals 16 residues. DNA for the CDR3: TGTGCCAGCAGCCAAGGACCCCCGTTAGCTAACTATGGCTACACCTTC. Its translation is CASSQGPPLANYGYTF.

This clonotype was detected many times. The chain combines TRBV6-1 with TRBJ2-7, with TRBD1 identical over 9 bases. The V segment lost 1 base and the J segment 4 bases; nucleotides outside the gene matches: 2. CDR3 size: 14 residues. CDR1 is MNHNS and CDR2 is SASEGT in the germline V gene. This CDR3 reads CASSEGDREYEQYF. CDR3 DNA sequence: TGTGCCAGCAGTGAAGGGGACAGGGAGTACGAGCAGTACTTC.

Only a few counts were recorded for this clonotype. The rearrangement joins TRBV12-3 or TRBV12-4 to TRBJ1-6, with a weak D call TRBD1 (6 bases). The CDR3 loop spans 15 amino acids. Trimming left V 6 bases short and J 7 bases short, with 16 bases between. CDR3 nucleotide sequence: TGTGCCAGCAGCCCTAACATAGGGGGGAATTCACCCCTCCACTTT. Its translation is CASSPNIGGNSPLHF.

This chain joins TRBV5-1 and TRBJ2-7; 9 positions agree with TRBD1. The length of the CDR3 is 14 residues. The V gene end was trimmed by 3 bases and the J gene end by 6 bases; junction bases not matched to a gene: 7. Germline CDR1 is SGHRS and CDR2 is YFSETQ. CDR3 DNA: TGCGCCAGCAGCTCCGGGACAGGGTTGGGCGAGCAGTACTTC. Its protein product is CASSSGTGLGEQYF.

The table lists this clonotype with many counts. This chain connects TRBV3-1 to TRBJ2-5; 10 bases align to TRBD1. Germline CDR1 LGHDT, CDR2 YNNKEL (reference sequence). V lost 3 bases to trimming and J lost 2 bases; unmatched junction nucleotides: 3. This CDR3 contains 15 residues. CDR3 nucleotides: TGTGCCAGCAGCCAGGGACAGGGGACACAAGAGACCCAGTACTTC. It yields the protein CASSQGQGTQETQYF.

This clonotype was seen ten or more times. V and J are TRBV7-9 and TRBJ1-5; 11 bases match TRBD1. The CDR3 is made up of 16 amino acids. The V segment lost 5 bases and the J segment 0 bases; nucleotides outside the gene matches: 3. Germline-derived CDR1 and CDR2 are SEHNR and FQNEAQ (reference sequence). The CDR3 sequence is CASSRTGGYSNQPQHF. The CDR3 DNA reads TGTGCCAGCAGCCGGACAGGGGGCTATAGCAATCAGCCCCAGCATTTT. The full variable domain, rest sourced from reference TRBV7-9 and TRBJ1-5, is DTGVSQNPRHKITKRGQNVTFRCDPISEHNRLYWYRQTLGQGPEFLTYFQNEAQLEKSRLLSDRFSAERPKGSFSTLEIQRTEQGDSAMYLCASSRTGGYSNQPQHFGDGTRLSIL.

Many counts were recorded for this clonotype. The chain has TRBV28 and TRBJ2-7; D possibly corresponds to TRBD1 (5 bases). The length of the CDR3 is 14 residues. CDR1 and CDR2 from the germline V gene are MDHEN and SYDVKM. Trimming removed 5 bases at V and 0 bases at J, with 11 bases between. Here the CDR3 DNA reads TGTGCCAGCAGTCGTATAGACAGCTCCTACGAGCAGTACTTC. Translation: CASSRIDSSYEQYF.

In this sample, this clonotype turned up many times. The rearrangement links TRBV12-5 to TRBJ1-6; 9 nucleotides line up with TRBD1. In germline, CDR1 is LGHNT, CDR2 FRNRAP. V lost 5 bases and J lost 5; bases outside the gene matches: 13. CDR3 size: 18 residues. In DNA form, the CDR3 reads TGTGCTAGTGGTAACACCCCCGGGACAGGGTATCATAATTCACCCCTCCACTTT. This gives the protein CASGNTPGTGYHNSPLHF.

The CDR3 loop is CASSRQRNNEQFF. In DNA form, the CDR3 reads TGTGCCAGCAGCAGACAGAGGAACAATGAGCAGTTCTTC. This chain joins TRBV7-3 and TRBJ2-1; D possibly corresponds to TRBD1 (5 bases). The CDR3 consists of 13 residues. Trimming shortened V by 5 bases and J by 5 bases, and 10 bases separated the two germline ends. The V gene's germline CDR1 is SGHTA and CDR2 FQGTGA.

This clonotype was seen ten or more times. The chain recombines TRBV13 with TRBJ1-6, with D possibly TRBD1 on 5 matching bases. This CDR3 has 16 amino acids. With 0 bases removed from V and 5 bases from J, the gap between germline ends came to 11 bases. The germline gives CDR1 PRHDT, CDR2 FYEKMQ (reference sequence). In DNA, the CDR3 is TGTGCCAGCAGCTTAGGCTTGGGACTGAATAATTCACCCCTCCACTTT. Translation: CASSLGLGLNNSPLHF.

This chain links TRBV7-3 with TRBJ1-1; 8 bases align to TRBD1. Germline CDR1 is SGHTA and CDR2 is FQGTGA. Trimming cost V 6 bases and J 3 bases; bases outside gene matches: 6. The CDR3 runs 14 residues. DNA of the CDR3: TGTGCCAGCAGTTCGACAGGGGCCGACACTGAAGCTTTCTTT. Translated: CASSSTGADTEAFF. The variable domain in full, with the rest retrieved from reference TRBV7-3 and TRBJ1-1, is GAGVSQTPSNKVTEKGKYVELRCDPISGHTALYWYRQSLGQGPEFLIYFQGTGAADDSGLPNDRFFAVRPEGSVSTLKIQRTERGDSAVYLCASSSTGADTEAFFGQGTRLTVV.

At least ten counts were recorded for this clonotype. CDR3 sequence: CASSRGPTPTQYF. The CDR3, as DNA: TGTGCCAGCAGTCGAGGGCCCACGCCGACCCAGTACTTC. The V gene is TRBV12-3 or TRBV12-4, the J gene TRBJ2-5, with D maybe TRBD2 (5 bases). The CDR3 runs 13 residues. V lost 5 bases and J 7 bases, leaving 14 bases between the germline ends.

This chain connects TRBV20-1 to TRBJ1-5; a possible D gene is TRBD1 (6 bases). Looked up from germline, CDR1 is DFQATT and CDR2 is SNEGSKA (reference sequence). The CDR3 contains 16 residues. Trimming removed 1 base at V and 1 base at J, with 14 bases between. The DNA for the CDR3 is TGCAGTGCTAGAGGGGGGCCAGGCGGAAGCAATCAGCCCCAGCATTTT. The encoded protein is CSARGGPGGSNQPQHF.

This clonotype appeared a few times. The V and J genes are TRBV12-3 or TRBV12-4 and TRBJ2-2; 13 bases line up with TRBD2. J lost 0 bases, V lost 6 bases, and 4 bases had no gene match. This CDR3 spans 17 amino acids. In DNA form, the CDR3 reads TGTGCCAGCAGACTAGCGGGGGGGCCGTCGAACACCGGGGAGCTGTTTTTT. Amino acid sequence: CASRLAGGPSNTGELFF.

At least ten counts were recorded for this clonotype. The chain links TRBV29-1 to TRBJ2-2; the D is unclear. The V and J ends lost 0 bases and 6 bases respectively, with 14 bases between them. The CDR3 contains 15 residues. The V gene's germline CDR1 is SQVTM and CDR2 ANQGSEA. CDR3 protein: CSVEDPRARAGELFF. CDR3 DNA sequence: TGCAGCGTTGAAGATCCTCGTGCTAGGGCCGGGGAGCTGTTTTTT.

Note on this clonotype: This clone may be a read error of a much larger clone one base away. This chain links TRBV3-1 with TRBJ1-1; D remains unclear. Looked up from germline, CDR1 is LGHDT and CDR2 is YNNKEL (reference sequence). The CDR3 totals 14 residues. The chain's CDR3 is CANSQASADTEAFF. CDR3 DNA sequence: TGTGCCAACAGCCAAGCTTCCGCGGACACTGAAGCTTTCTTT. Complete variable domain (other parts from reference TRBV3-1 and TRBJ1-1): DTAVSQTPKYLVTQMGNDKSIKCEQNLGHDTMYWYKQDSKKFLKIMFSYNNKELIINETVPNRFSPKSPDKAHLNLHINSLELGDSAVYFCANSQASADTEAFFGQGTRLTVV.

This clonotype has a count of ten or more. The chain is built from TRBV5-1 and TRBJ1-6; TRBD1 aligns across 7 bases. The CDR3 covers 17 residues. After removal of 4 bases from V and 8 bases from J, the junction contained 15 bases not matched to a gene. Germline-derived CDR1 and CDR2 are SGHRS and YFSETQ. CDR3 in DNA: TGCGCCAGCAGCCCTACCTTTTTAGGGGGCCTTGATTCACCCCTCCACTTT. Amino acid sequence: CASSPTFLGGLDSPLHF. The full variable domain, in which reference TRBV5-1 and TRBJ1-6 provide the parts outside the CDR3, is KAGVTQTPRYLIKTRGQQVTLSCSPISGHRSVSWYQQTPGQGLQFLFEYFSETQRNKGNFPGRFSGRQFSNSRSEMNVSTLELGDSALYLCASSPTFLGGLDSPLHFGNGTRLTVT.